A selection of T cell receptor beta chains follows, all from one sample in a study of blood T cell repertoires in COVID-19. Repertoires were generated with immunoSEQ multiplex PCR, while TCRdb's copy carries only in-frame clones and drops some. The sample holds approximately 460,000 clones, about 91% seen once. Source material: peripheral blood. The receptors here all came from a man in his late teens or twenties with COVID-19, enrolled during active disease. Both conserved end residues are part of each CDR3. The D gene is left open where the match is weak. Clone size is not always given. Where it is, it says once, few, many or a class for expanded clones.

j_call,v_call,d_call,clone_size,cdr3_aa,cdr3_nt
TRBJ1-1,TRBV7-2,TRBD1,few,CASSVGRTGDTEAFF,TGTGCCAGCAGCGTAGGTAGGACAGGGGACACTGAAGCTTTCTTT
TRBJ2-7,TRBV27,TRBD1,-,CASSAWDRDHEQYF,TGTGCCAGCAGTGCGTGGGACAGGGACCACGAGCAGTACTTC
TRBJ1-5,TRBV20-1,-,-,CSASGDRRGVQNQPQHF,TGCAGTGCTAGTGGGGACCGCCGGGGGGTTCAGAATCAGCCCCAGCATTTT
TRBJ2-7,TRBV27,TRBD1,-,CASMNQGASEQYF,TGTGCCAGCATGAATCAGGGGGCCAGCGAGCAGTACTTC
TRBJ2-2,TRBV14,TRBD1,-,CASSQRQGTGELFF,TGTGCCAGCAGCCAACGACAGGGCACCGGGGAGCTGTTTTTT
TRBJ1-5,TRBV7-9,-,-,CASSLGENSNQPQHF,TGTGCCAGCAGCTTAGGAGAGAATAGCAATCAGCCCCAGCATTTT
TRBJ2-7,TRBV6-5,TRBD1,-,CASSSQGAPYEQYF,TGTGCCAGCAGTTCCCAGGGGGCACCCTACGAGCAGTACTTC
TRBJ2-4,TRBV28,TRBD1,-,CASSPGGSATNIQYF,TGTGCCAGCAGCCCAGGGGGCAGCGCCACAAACATTCAGTACTTC
TRBJ1-6,TRBV7-9,-,-,CASSLQGNSPLHF,TGTGCCAGCAGCTTACAGGGTAATTCACCCCTCCACTTT
TRBJ2-1,TRBV5-8,TRBD2,-,CASSLEVRLARPNEQFF,TGTGCCAGCAGCTTGGAGGTGCGACTAGCGAGGCCCAATGAGCAGTTCTTC
TRBJ1-5,TRBV7-8,-,-,CASSETTPQNQPQHF,TGTGCCAGCAGCGAGACGACACCACAAAATCAGCCCCAGCATTTT
TRBJ2-7,TRBV11-2,TRBD2,-,CASSLTSGSGYEQYF,TGTGCCAGCAGCTTAACTAGCGGGAGTGGTTACGAGCAGTACTTC
TRBJ2-3,TRBV19,TRBD1,-,CASSTRHRGATDTQYF,TGTGCCAGTAGTACCCGACACAGGGGGGCCACAGATACGCAGTATTTT
TRBJ2-1,TRBV15,-,once,CATSREGHRYNEQFF,TGTGCCACCAGCAGAGAGGGCCACCGATACAATGAGCAGTTCTTC
TRBJ1-2,TRBV4-1,TRBD1,-,CASSQADRGYGYTF,TGCGCCAGCAGCCAGGCTGACAGGGGCTATGGCTACACCTTC
TRBJ2-2,TRBV5-5,-,-,CASSFRGSGELFF,TGTGCCAGCAGCTTCCGCGGATCCGGGGAGCTGTTTTTT
TRBJ2-3,TRBV30,-,-,CAWSLAGADTQYF,TGTGCCTGGAGTTTGGCGGGGGCCGATACGCAGTATTTT
TRBJ2-7,TRBV2,TRBD2,-,CASRGFSSGRLYEQYF,TGTGCCAGCAGGGGATTTTCTAGCGGGAGATTATACGAGCAGTACTTC
TRBJ1-5,TRBV3-1/TRBV3-2,-,-,CASSQAQGSQPQHF,TGTGCCAGCAGCCAAGCCCAGGGCAGTCAGCCCCAGCATTTT
TRBJ2-2,TRBV11-3,TRBD2,many,CASSLAGTSGSPSLRELFF,TGTGCCAGCAGCTTAGCAGGGACTAGCGGGAGCCCGTCGCTTCGGGAGCTGTTTTTT
TRBJ2-1,TRBV25-1,-,-,CASSELGAGGYEQFF,TGTGCCAGCAGTGAATTGGGAGCGGGTGGTTATGAGCAGTTCTTC
TRBJ1-3,TRBV21-1,-,once,CASSKRGGGGGSGNTIYF,TGTGCCAGCAGCAAAAGGGGGGGCGGCGGCGGCTCTGGAAACACCATATATTTT
TRBJ2-1,TRBV6-1,-,-,CASRGDANNEQFF,TGTGCCAGCAGGGGAGACGCAAACAATGAGCAGTTCTTC
TRBJ2-5,TRBV29-1,TRBD2,-,CRGLAGDGETQYF,TGCAGAGGACTAGCGGGAGATGGGGAGACCCAGTACTTC
TRBJ2-5,TRBV11-3,-,once,CASSRDLQETQYF,TGTGCCAGCAGCCGGGACTTGCAAGAGACCCAGTACTTC
TRBJ2-7,TRBV10-1,TRBD1,-,CASSGRQGQSEQYF,TGCGCCAGCAGTGGAAGACAGGGTCAATCGGAGCAGTACTTC
TRBJ1-1,TRBV5-6,-,once,CASSFSAGTEAFF,TGTGCCAGCAGCTTTAGCGCCGGGACTGAAGCTTTCTTT
TRBJ2-1,TRBV18,-,-,CASSPERGNEQFF,TGTGCCAGCTCACCAGAACGAGGCAATGAGCAGTTCTTC
TRBJ2-7,TRBV19,-,-,CASGTTSYEQYF,TGTGCCAGTGGTACCACTTCCTACGAGCAGTACTTC
TRBJ1-6,TRBV27,-,-,CASSLSPSGYNSPLHF,TGTGCCAGCAGTTTAAGCCCATCGGGTTATAATTCACCCCTCCACTTT
TRBJ1-5,TRBV6-4,-,-,CARQGNGNQPQHF,TGTGCCAGACAGGGCAATGGCAATCAGCCCCAGCATTTT
TRBJ2-3,TRBV10-3,TRBD2,-,CASRAGDTDTQYF,TGTGCCTCCAGAGCGGGGGACACAGATACGCAGTATTTT